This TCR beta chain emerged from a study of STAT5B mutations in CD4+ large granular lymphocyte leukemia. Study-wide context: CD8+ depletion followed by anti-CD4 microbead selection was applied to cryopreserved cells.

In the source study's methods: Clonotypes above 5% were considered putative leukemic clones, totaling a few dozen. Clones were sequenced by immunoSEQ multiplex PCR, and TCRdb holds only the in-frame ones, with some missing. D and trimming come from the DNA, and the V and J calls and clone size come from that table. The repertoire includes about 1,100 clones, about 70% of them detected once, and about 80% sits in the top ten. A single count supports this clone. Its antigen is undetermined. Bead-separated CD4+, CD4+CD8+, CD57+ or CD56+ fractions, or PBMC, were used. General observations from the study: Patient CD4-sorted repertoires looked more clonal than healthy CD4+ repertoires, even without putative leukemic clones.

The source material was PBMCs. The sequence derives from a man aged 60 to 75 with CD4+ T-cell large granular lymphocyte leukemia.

The CDR3 sequence is CASSVPTGTGSTDTQYF. The CDR3, as DNA: TGTGCCAGCAGCGTGCCCACCGGGACTGGTTCCACAGATACGCAGTATTTT. This chain links TRBV9 with TRBJ2-3, with D tentatively TRBD2 (6 bases). CDR3 size: 17 residues. Germline V gene lookup returns CDR1 SGDLS and CDR2 YYNGEE. V was trimmed by 2 bases and J by 2 bases, leaving 18 bases between them.